This T cell receptor beta chain emerged from a study of cytomegalovirus exposure and HLA in healthy donors. In the PCR, 60 Vbeta and 13 Jbeta primers were used. The repertoire was sequenced with immunoSEQ multiplex PCR; TCRdb's copy has only in-frame clones and lacks some. The sample's table shows under 130,000 clones. Germline CDR1 SGDLS, CDR2 YYNGEE. The V segment lost 3 bases and the J segment 2 bases; nucleotides outside the gene matches: 6. This CDR3 spans 15 amino acids. The clonotype comes from a man between 40 and 49 years old in good health and CMV-seronegative. Source material: PBMCs. The rearrangement links TRBV9 to TRBJ2-5, with TRBD1 identical over 8 bases. CDR3 DNA: TGTGCCAGCAGCGCCGAGGGGGACAGGCAAGAGACCCAGTACTTC. It codes for CASSAEGDRQETQYF.